The 18 T cell receptor beta chains reported below all come from one sample, sequenced in a study of cytomegalovirus exposure and HLA in healthy donors. Libraries were prepared by immunoSEQ multiplex PCR; TCRdb keeps only in-frame clonotypes and omits some of them. The sample lists 100,000 or so clones; around 84% were seen once. The sample was PBMCs. These receptors were collected from a man between 18 and 29 years old in good health and CMV-seropositive.

The rearrangement links TRBV6-5 to TRBJ1-1; TRBD1 is a possible D gene (5 bases). This CDR3 has 13 residues. In germline, CDR1 is MNHEY, CDR2 SVGAGI. V was shortened by 1 base and J by 4 bases, with 7 bases between the two germline ends. DNA of the CDR3: TGTGCCAGCAGTTACTACGGGGGCACTGAAGCTTTCTTT. Its translation is CASSYYGGTEAFF.

In this sample, this clone turned up a few times. The genes are TRBV6-1 and TRBJ2-7, with D possibly being TRBD2 (6 bases). The CDR3 covers 13 residues. Between the trimmed V and J ends, which lost 6 bases and 5 bases, there was a span of 14 bases. Germline V gene data show CDR1 as MNHNS and CDR2 as SASEGT. The CDR3, as DNA: TGTGCCAGCAGCACCGGAGGGATCCACGAGCAGTACGTC. Encoded protein: CASSTGGIHEQYV.

This clone was detected once. The V and J genes are TRBV5-1 and TRBJ1-2; D unclear. Germline CDR1 and CDR2: SGHRS and YFSETQ. The length of the CDR3 is 14 residues. V dropped 0 bases and J dropped 8 bases, with 14 bases sitting between them. For the CDR3, the DNA is TGCGCCAGCAGCTTGGGGGCCAGCCGGAGGGGCTACACCTTC. Translating it yields CASSLGASRRGYTF. Using reference TRBV5-1 and TRBJ1-2 for the parts outside the CDR3, the full variable domain is KAGVTQTPRYLIKTRGQQVTLSCSPISGHRSVSWYQQTPGQGLQFLFEYFSETQRNKGNFPGRFSGRQFSNSRSEMNVSTLELGDSALYLCASSLGASRRGYTFGSGTRLTVV.

This clone has only one observation. This CDR3 is CASSLDRGRGVGELFF. DNA of the CDR3: TGTGCCAGCAGTTTGGACAGGGGGCGAGGAGTCGGGGAGCTGTTTTTT. The J gene is TRBJ2-2, the V gene TRBV28; 11 bases line up with TRBD1. CDR1 is MDHEN and CDR2 is SYDVKM in the germline V gene. V dropped 3 bases and J dropped 7; count of bases not matched to a gene: 7. This CDR3 is 16 amino acids long.

The rearrangement joins TRBV6-5 to TRBJ2-7; perhaps TRBD1 as D (5 bases). The ends were cut back, 5 bases at V and 0 bases at J, with 8 bases in the middle. The CDR3 consists of 13 residues. Germline V CDR1 and CDR2: MNHEY, SVGAGI. The CDR3 region has the DNA TGTGCCAGCAGTACAGGATCCTCCTACGAGCAGTACTTC. Its translation is CASSTGSSYEQYF.

The chain joins TRBV7-9 to TRBJ1-3; no clear D. CDR1 is SEHNR, CDR2 FQNEAQ, per germline (reference sequence). CDR3 length: 14 amino acids. Between the trimmed V and J ends, which lost 7 bases and 0 bases, there was a span of 10 bases. As DNA, the CDR3 is TGTGCCAGCAAGAGGGATGACTCTGGAAACACCATATATTTT. It translates to CASKRDDSGNTIYF.

This rearrangement joins TRBV30 to TRBJ2-1; the match to TRBD1 covers 7 bases. The CDR3 loop spans 18 amino acids. Per the germline V gene, CDR1 is GTSNPN and CDR2 is SVGIG (reference sequence). The V and J ends lost 2 bases and 8 bases, in that order; junction bases with no gene match: 21. The CDR3 coding sequence is TGTGCCTGGAGTTCTTCCTTCTGGACAGGCCGGAGTGGCGATGAGCAGTTCTTC. Translated, it gives CAWSSSFWTGRSGDEQFF. Based on the CDR3 plus reference TRBV30 and TRBJ2-1, the full variable domain is SQTIHQWPATLVQPVGSPLSLECTVEGTSNPNLYWYRQAAGRGLQLLFYSVGIGQISSEVPQNLSASRPQDRQFILSSKKLLLSDSGFYLCAWSSSFWTGRSGDEQFFGPGTRLTVL.

The chain is built from TRBV7-6 and TRBJ2-6; D is unresolved. V was pared by 3 bases and J by 0 bases, with 6 bases between. This CDR3 region has 15 residues. Germline assignment: CDR1 SGHVS and CDR2 FNYEAQ. The DNA of the CDR3 is TGTGCCAGCAGCTTTTCCTTCTCTGGGGCCAACGTCCTGACTTTC. Protein sequence: CASSFSFSGANVLTF.

This chain links TRBV28 with TRBJ2-5; the match to TRBD2 covers 12 bases. The CDR3 covers 22 residues. Germline trimming cut 5 bases from V and 2 bases from J; bases unmatched to any gene: 24. CDR1 and CDR2 from the germline V gene are MDHEN and SYDVKM. In DNA form, the CDR3 reads TGTGCCAGCAGTACCAACTGGTTTAGACTAGCGGGAGAGGGGGGGTCACAAGAGACCCAGTACTTC. Translated: CASSTNWFRLAGEGGSQETQYF.

The sample holds one count of this clone. The chain uses TRBV10-3 and TRBJ2-5; 8 nucleotides agree with TRBD1. This CDR3 contains 18 residues. V shed 4 bases, J shed 2 bases, and the junction held 15 bases outside the gene matches. Germline lookup yields CDR1 ENHRY and CDR2 SYGVKD. CDR3 DNA sequence: TGTGCCATCAGTGGTGGTCAGGGGGCAGAGAGGGTTCAAGAGACCCAGTACTTC. Its protein is CAISGGQGAERVQETQYF.

The rearrangement joins TRBV19 to TRBJ2-5; D perhaps matches TRBD2 (6 bases). Germline V gives CDR1 LNHDA, CDR2 SQIVND (reference sequence). V was clipped by 5 bases and J by 4 bases, with 14 bases between them. The CDR3 totals 14 residues. CDR3 residues: CASSPEGRGETQYF. Written as DNA, the CDR3 is TGTGCCAGTAGTCCAGAAGGGCGGGGAGAGACCCAGTACTTC.

The V and J genes are TRBV10-1 and TRBJ1-1, with 12 bases aligning to TRBD1. The CDR3 runs 14 residues. Trimming cost V 6 bases and J 7 bases; bases outside gene matches: 6. Germline V gene sequence: CDR1 WNHNN, CDR2 SYGVQD (reference sequence). The CDR3 region has the DNA TGCGCCAGCAGCCGGGACAGGGGGCAAGATGAAGCTTTCTTT. Translation: CASSRDRGQDEAFF.

This rearrangement joins TRBV19 to TRBJ1-4; TRBD1 aligns across 7 bases. Trimming removed 6 bases from V and 8 bases from J; junction bases left unmatched: 3. The CDR3 runs 12 residues. CDR1 and CDR2 (germline): LNHDA, SQIVND (reference sequence). This CDR3 is CASSRTGEKLFF. For the CDR3, the DNA is TGTGCCAGTAGCAGGACAGGAGAAAAACTGTTTTTT.

This chain uses TRBV11-3 with TRBJ2-5; a possible D gene is TRBD2 (5 bases). Germline V gene data show CDR1 as SGHNT and CDR2 as YENEEA. The CDR3 runs to 13 residues. Trimming shortened V by 2 bases and J by 12 bases, and 16 bases separated the two germline ends. In DNA form, the CDR3 reads TGTGCCAGCAGCTTAAATATACGAGGGCCCAAGTACTTC. Translated, it gives CASSLNIRGPKYF. The whole variable domain, filled in from reference TRBV11-3 and TRBJ2-5, reads EAGVVQSPRYKIIEKKQPVAFWCNPISGHNTLYWYLQNLGQGPELLIRYENEEAVDDSQLPKDRFSAERLKGVDSTLKIQPAELGDSAVYLCASSLNIRGPKYFGPGTRLLVL.

The chain uses TRBV28 and TRBJ2-2; 8 bases line up with TRBD2. Germline CDR1 is MDHEN and CDR2 is SYDVKM. J was trimmed by 4 bases and V by 5 bases; bases with no gene match: 6. The CDR3 is 15 residues long. CDR3 residues: CASSLLGGGTGELFF. In DNA, the CDR3 is TGTGCCAGCAGTCTCCTCGGGGGGGGCACCGGGGAGCTGTTTTTT. The full variable domain, rest sourced from reference TRBV28 and TRBJ2-2, is DVKVTQSSRYLVKRTGEKVFLECVQDMDHENMFWYRQDPGLGLRLIYFSYDVKMKEKGDIPEGYSVSREKKERFSLILESASTNQTSMYLCASSLLGGGTGELFFGEGSRLTVL.

The V call is TRBV28, the J call TRBJ2-7, with D maybe TRBD2 (7 bases). V was pared by 3 bases and J by 9 bases, with 9 bases between. The CDR3 has 11 residues. In germline, CDR1 is MDHEN, CDR2 SYDVKM. The CDR3 reads CASSFRGGQYF. The CDR3, as DNA: TGTGCCAGCAGTTTTAGGGGGGGGCAGTACTTC.

The sample holds one count of this clone. This chain uses TRBV6-1 with TRBJ2-1; 10 bases are shared with TRBD2. The CDR3 totals 13 residues. With 8 bases clipped from V and 4 bases from J, the junction kept 2 bases outside the gene matches. Per germline, CDR1 MNHNS and CDR2 SASEGT. CDR3 nucleotides: TGTGCCAGCGAGCGGGAGGGGTACAATGAGCAGTTCTTC. Translating gives CASEREGYNEQFF.

J is TRBJ2-3 and V is TRBV27; 8 bases are a match to TRBD2. The germline V gene has CDR1 MNHEY and CDR2 SMNVEV (reference sequence). J gave up 3 bases and V 2 bases, and 7 bases lay outside the gene matches. The CDR3 has 16 residues. The CDR3 DNA is TGTGCCAGCAGTTTAGTTCTAGCGGGTATTACAGATACGCAGTATTTT. Translating it yields CASSLVLAGITDTQYF.